This T cell receptor (beta chain) was observed in a study of identical twins. General study findings and limits: Out-of-frame alpha sequences common to twins exhibited an excess of low generation probability.

TCRdb recomputed calls from the 5' RACE reads with MiXCR, one row per CDR3 protein. Of a few hundred thousand distinct CDR3 sequences detected, 5% to 7% appear once; the ten largest clones hold about 15%. This clonotype was seen at least ten times. Its specificity is not known. This CDR3 is 16 amino acids long. V lost 2 bases, J lost 2 bases, and 15 bases lay in between. A further study also used this sample, focusing on T cells expressing NK-cell markers. That work contributes: According to the study, TCR beta repertoires originated from sorted CD3+CD56+NKG2C+, CD3+CD56+NKG2C- and CD3+CD56-NKG2C+ T cells. Topping the CD3+CD56-NKG2C+ fraction as well were these clonotypes, in a handful of donors.

The rearrangement links TRBV12-3 or TRBV12-4 to TRBJ1-2; D ambiguous. The sample consisted of CD8+ T cells sorted from blood. This clonotype originated in a woman younger than 30 in good health. CDR3 sequence: CASSLQFIVSNYGYTF. The DNA for the CDR3 is TGTGCCAGCAGTTTACAATTCATAGTTTCGAACTATGGCTACACCTTC.